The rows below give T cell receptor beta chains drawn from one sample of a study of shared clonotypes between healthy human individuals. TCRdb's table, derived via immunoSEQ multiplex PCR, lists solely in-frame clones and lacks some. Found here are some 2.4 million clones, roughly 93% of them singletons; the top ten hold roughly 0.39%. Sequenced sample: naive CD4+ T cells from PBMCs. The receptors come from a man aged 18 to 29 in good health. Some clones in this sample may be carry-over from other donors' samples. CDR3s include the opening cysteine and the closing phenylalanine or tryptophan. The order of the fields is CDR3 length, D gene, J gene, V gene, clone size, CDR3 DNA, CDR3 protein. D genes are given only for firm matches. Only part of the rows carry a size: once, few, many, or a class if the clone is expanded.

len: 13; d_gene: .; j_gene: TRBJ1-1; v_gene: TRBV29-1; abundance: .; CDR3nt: TGCAGCGTTTTCTATCAAGGCGGGGTCGGAGCTTTCTTT; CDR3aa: CSVFYQGGVGAFF
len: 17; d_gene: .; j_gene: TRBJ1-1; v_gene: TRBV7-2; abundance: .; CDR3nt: TGTGCCAGCAGCTCACAAGGGCAGGGGCCCCGTGGGGCTGAAGCTTTCTTT; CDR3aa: CASSSQGQGPRGAEAFF
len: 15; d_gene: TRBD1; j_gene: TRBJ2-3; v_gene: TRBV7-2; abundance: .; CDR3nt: TGTGCCAGCAGCTCTGGACAGGGTAGCACAGATACGCAGTATTTT; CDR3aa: CASSSGQGSTDTQYF
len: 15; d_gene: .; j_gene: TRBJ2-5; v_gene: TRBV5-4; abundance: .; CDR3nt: TGTGCCAGCAGCTTGGCGCAGGCAGCCCGGGAGACCCAGTACTTC; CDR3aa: CASSLAQAARETQYF
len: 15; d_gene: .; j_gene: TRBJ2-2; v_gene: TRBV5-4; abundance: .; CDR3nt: TGTGCCAGCAGCCCGACAGGCGGACACACCGGGGAGCTGTTTTTT; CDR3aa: CASSPTGGHTGELFF
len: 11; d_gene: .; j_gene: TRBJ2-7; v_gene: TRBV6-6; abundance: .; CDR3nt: TGTGCCAGCAGTCGACCCCCCGAGCAGTACTTC; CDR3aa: CASSRPPEQYF
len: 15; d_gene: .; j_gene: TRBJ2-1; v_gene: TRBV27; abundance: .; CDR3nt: TGTGCCAGCAGTTCTCCGGGACGGCCTTACAATGAGCAGTTCTTC; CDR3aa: CASSSPGRPYNEQFF
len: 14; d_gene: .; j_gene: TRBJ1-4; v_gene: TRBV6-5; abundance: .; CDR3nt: TGTGCCAGCAGTCATCGCGGCAGGAGTGAAAAACTGTTTTTT; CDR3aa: CASSHRGRSEKLFF
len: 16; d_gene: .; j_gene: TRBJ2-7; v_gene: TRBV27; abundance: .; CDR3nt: TGTGCCAGCAGTTTATTAACAGCGAGCCGGGACCGCGAGCAGTACTTC; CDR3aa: CASSLLTASRDREQYF
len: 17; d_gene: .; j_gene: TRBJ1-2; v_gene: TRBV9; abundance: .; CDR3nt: TGTGCCAGCAGCGTAGATTCGGGCCGAGCAGGGGAGTATGGCTACACCTTC; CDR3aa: CASSVDSGRAGEYGYTF
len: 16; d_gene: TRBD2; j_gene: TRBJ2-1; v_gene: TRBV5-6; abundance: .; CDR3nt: TGTGCCAGCAGCCGGGGACTAGCGGGGGGATACAATGAGCAGTTCTTC; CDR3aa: CASSRGLAGGYNEQFF
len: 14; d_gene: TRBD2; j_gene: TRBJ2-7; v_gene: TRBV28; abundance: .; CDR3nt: TGTGCCAGCAGTAAAGCGGGAGGGCGATACGAGCAGTACTTC; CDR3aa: CASSKAGGRYEQYF
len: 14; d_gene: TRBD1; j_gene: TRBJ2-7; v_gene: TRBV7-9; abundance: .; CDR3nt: TGTGCCAGCACTCAAGGGGGACAGGGCTACGAGCAGTACTTC; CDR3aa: CASTQGGQGYEQYF
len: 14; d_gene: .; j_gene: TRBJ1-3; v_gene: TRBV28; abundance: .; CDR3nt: TGTGCCAGCAGTTTTGTGGGATCTGGAAACACCATATATTTT; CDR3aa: CASSFVGSGNTIYF
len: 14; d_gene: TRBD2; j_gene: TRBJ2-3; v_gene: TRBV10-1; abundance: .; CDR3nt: TGCGCCACCCAAAGACTAGCGGCTACAGATACGCAGTATTTT; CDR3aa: CATQRLAATDTQYF
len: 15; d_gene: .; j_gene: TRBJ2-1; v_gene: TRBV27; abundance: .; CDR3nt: TGTGCCAGCAGTCCCCAGGGGAGTATGATGAATGAGCAGTTCTTC; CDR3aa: CASSPQGSMMNEQFF
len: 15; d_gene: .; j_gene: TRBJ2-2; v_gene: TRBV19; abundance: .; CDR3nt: TGTGCCAGTAGTATAGATCTCACTACGACCGGGGAGCTGTTTTTT; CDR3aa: CASSIDLTTTGELFF
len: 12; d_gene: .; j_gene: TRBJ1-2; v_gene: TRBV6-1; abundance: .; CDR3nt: TGTGCCAGCACTCCGGGACATCGGGGCTACACCTTC; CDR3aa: CASTPGHRGYTF
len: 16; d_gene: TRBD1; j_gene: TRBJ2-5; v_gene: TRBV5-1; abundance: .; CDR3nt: TGCGCCAGCGGGGGTATGGGACAGGGGGTCCAAGAGACCCAGTACTTC; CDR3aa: CASGGMGQGVQETQYF
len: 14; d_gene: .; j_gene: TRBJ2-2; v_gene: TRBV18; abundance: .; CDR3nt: TGTGCCAGCTCACCTTCGGCGTCGGGCGGGGAGCTGTTTTTT; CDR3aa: CASSPSASGGELFF
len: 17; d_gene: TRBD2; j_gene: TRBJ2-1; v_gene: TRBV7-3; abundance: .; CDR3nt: TGTGCCAGCAGCGAAGGACTAGCGGGTCGAGGGTTGGGTGAGCAGTTCTTC; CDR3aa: CASSEGLAGRGLGEQFF
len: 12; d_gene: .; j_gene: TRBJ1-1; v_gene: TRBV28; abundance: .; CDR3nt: TGTGCCAGCAGTTTCTCGTACACTGAAGCTTTCTTT; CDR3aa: CASSFSYTEAFF
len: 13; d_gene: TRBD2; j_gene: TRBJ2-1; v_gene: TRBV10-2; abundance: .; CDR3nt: TGCGCCAGCAGTGAGCCGGGACTATCGAAGTCGTTCTTC; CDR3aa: CASSEPGLSKSFF
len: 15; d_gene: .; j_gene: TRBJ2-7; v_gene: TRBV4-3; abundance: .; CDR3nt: TGCGCCAGCAGCCAAGAAGGTGGGCAGCTCTACGAGCAGTACTTC; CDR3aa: CASSQEGGQLYEQYF
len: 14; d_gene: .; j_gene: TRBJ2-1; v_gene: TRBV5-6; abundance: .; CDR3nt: TGTGCCAGCAGCGTTTCGGGAGTGGGCAATGAGCAGTTCTTC; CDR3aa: CASSVSGVGNEQFF
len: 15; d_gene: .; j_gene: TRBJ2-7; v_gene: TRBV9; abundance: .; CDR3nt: TGTGCCAGCAGCGTACAGGGGCGGGTATTCTACGAGCAGTACTTC; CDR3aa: CASSVQGRVFYEQYF
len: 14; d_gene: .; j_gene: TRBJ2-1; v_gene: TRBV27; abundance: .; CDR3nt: TGTGCCAGCAGTCGCGGTCCGGCCTACAATGAGCAGTTCTTC; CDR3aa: CASSRGPAYNEQFF
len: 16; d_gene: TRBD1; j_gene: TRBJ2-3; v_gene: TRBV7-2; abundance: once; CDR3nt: TGTGCCAGCAGCCCTAGGACAGGGATTAGCACAGATACGCAGTATTTT; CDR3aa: CASSPRTGISTDTQYF
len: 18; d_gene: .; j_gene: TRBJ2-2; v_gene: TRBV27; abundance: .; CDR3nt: TGTGCCAGCAGTCTCTACTCGATAGGGGGGTCGAACACCGGGGAGCTGTTTTTT; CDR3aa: CASSLYSIGGSNTGELFF
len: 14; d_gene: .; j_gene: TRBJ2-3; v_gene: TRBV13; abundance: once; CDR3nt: TGTGCCAGCAGCTTTTGGCAGGGCCCAGATACGCAGTATTTT; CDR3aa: CASSFWQGPDTQYF
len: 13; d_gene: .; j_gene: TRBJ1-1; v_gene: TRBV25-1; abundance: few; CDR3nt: TGTGCCAGCAGGGAAGCCATGAACACTGAAGCTTTCTTT; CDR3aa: CASREAMNTEAFF
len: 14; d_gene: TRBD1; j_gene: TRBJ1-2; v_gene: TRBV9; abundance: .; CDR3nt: TGTGCCAGCAGCGTAAGGACAGGGGGCGATGGCTACACCTTC; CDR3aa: CASSVRTGGDGYTF
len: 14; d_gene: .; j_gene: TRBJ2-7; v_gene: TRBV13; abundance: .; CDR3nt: TGTGCCAGCAGCCGCCGACTAGTTTCGAGCGAGCAGTACTTC; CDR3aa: CASSRRLVSSEQYF
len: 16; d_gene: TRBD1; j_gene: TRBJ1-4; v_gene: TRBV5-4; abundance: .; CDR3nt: TGTGCCAGCAGCTTGACAACCGGGACAGGGGGTGAAAAACTGTTTTTT; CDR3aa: CASSLTTGTGGEKLFF
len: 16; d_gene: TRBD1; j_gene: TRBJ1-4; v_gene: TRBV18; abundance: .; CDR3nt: TGTGCCAGCTCACCGACAGAGACAGGGTTTCGTGAAAAACTGTTTTTT; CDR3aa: CASSPTETGFREKLFF
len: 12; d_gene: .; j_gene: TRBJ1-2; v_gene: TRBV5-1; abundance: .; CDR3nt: TGCGCCAGCAGCCACGAGAACTATGGCTACACCTTC; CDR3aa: CASSHENYGYTF
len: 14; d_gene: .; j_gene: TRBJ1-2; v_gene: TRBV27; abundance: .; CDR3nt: TGTGCCAGCAGTTTGATTTCGGGCAACTATGGCTACACCTTC; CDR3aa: CASSLISGNYGYTF
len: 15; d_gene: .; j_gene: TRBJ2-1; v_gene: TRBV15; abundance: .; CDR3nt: TGTGCCACCAGCAGAGATTTGGGTACTGGGAATGAGCAGTTCTTC; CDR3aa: CATSRDLGTGNEQFF
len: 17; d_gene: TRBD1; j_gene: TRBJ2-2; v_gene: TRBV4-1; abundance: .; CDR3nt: TGCGCCAGCAGTGATCACGCCGGGACAGAGGTACCCGGGGAGCTGTTTTTT; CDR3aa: CASSDHAGTEVPGELFF
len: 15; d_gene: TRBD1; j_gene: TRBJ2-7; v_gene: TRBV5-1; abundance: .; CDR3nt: TGCGCCAGCAGCTTGGCAGGCCAGGGGGCTTACGAGCAGTACTTC; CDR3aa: CASSLAGQGAYEQYF
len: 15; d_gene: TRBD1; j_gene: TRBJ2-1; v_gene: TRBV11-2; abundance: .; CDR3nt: TGTGCCAGCAGCTTAGAAGGACAGGGGTACAATGAGCAGTTCTTC; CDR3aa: CASSLEGQGYNEQFF
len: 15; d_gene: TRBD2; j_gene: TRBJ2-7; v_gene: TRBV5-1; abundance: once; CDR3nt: TGCGCCAGCAGCTTGGGGGGCGGGAGCAAATACGAGCAGTACTTC; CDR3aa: CASSLGGGSKYEQYF
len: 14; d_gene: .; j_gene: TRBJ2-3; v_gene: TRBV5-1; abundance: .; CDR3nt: TGCGCCAGCAGCTTGGGTGGTTCTACAGATACGCAGTATTTT; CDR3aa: CASSLGGSTDTQYF
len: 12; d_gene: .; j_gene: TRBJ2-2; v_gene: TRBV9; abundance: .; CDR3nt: TGTGCCAGCAGCCTTAACACCGGGGAGCTGTTTTTT; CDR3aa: CASSLNTGELFF
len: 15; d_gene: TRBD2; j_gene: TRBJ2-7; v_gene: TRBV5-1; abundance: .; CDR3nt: TGCGCCAGCAGTTCGACGGTGACTAGCGGGAGCGAGCAGTACTTC; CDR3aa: CASSSTVTSGSEQYF
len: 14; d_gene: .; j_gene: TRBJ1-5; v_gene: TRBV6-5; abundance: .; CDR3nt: TGTGCCAGCAGCCGTAGGGTGGGCAATCAGCCCCAGCATTTT; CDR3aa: CASSRRVGNQPQHF
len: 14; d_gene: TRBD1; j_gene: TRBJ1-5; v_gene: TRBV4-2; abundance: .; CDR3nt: TGTGCCAGCAGCTCGGGACAGCTCAATCAGCCCCAGCATTTT; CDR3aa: CASSSGQLNQPQHF
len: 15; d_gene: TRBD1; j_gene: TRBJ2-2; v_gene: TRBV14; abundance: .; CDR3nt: TGTGCCAGCAGCCGAAGGGACAGGGGGACCGGGGAGCTGTTTTTT; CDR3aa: CASSRRDRGTGELFF
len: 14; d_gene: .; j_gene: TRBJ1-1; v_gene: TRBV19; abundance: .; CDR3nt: TGTGCCAGTAGTATACGACATGGGAACACTGAAGCTTTCTTT; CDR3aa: CASSIRHGNTEAFF
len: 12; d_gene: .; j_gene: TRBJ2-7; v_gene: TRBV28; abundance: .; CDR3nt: TGTGCCAGCAGTCAGCTAGGGGTCGAGCAGTACTTC; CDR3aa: CASSQLGVEQYF
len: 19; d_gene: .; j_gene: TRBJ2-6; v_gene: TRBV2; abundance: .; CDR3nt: TGTGCCAGCAGACCATGGGGCCCCCCGCTGGGGGGCCTGGCCAACGTCCTGACTTTC; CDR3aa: CASRPWGPPLGGLANVLTF
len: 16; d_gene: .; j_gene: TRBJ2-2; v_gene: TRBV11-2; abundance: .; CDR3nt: TGTGCCAGCAGCCCGAGCCCCTACACGAACACCGGGGAGCTGTTTTTT; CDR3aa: CASSPSPYTNTGELFF
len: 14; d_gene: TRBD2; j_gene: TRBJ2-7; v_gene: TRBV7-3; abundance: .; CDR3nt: TGTGCCAGCAGCTTAGCGGGAGGGAACTACGAGCAGTACTTC; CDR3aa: CASSLAGGNYEQYF
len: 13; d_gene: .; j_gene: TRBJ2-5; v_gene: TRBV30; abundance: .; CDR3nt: TGTGCCTGGGCTAAAGGACCCCCCGAGACCCAGTACTTC; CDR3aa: CAWAKGPPETQYF
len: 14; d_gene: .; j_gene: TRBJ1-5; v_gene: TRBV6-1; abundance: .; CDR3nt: TGTGCCAGCAGTGAAACCCATAGCAATCAGCCCCAGCATTTT; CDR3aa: CASSETHSNQPQHF